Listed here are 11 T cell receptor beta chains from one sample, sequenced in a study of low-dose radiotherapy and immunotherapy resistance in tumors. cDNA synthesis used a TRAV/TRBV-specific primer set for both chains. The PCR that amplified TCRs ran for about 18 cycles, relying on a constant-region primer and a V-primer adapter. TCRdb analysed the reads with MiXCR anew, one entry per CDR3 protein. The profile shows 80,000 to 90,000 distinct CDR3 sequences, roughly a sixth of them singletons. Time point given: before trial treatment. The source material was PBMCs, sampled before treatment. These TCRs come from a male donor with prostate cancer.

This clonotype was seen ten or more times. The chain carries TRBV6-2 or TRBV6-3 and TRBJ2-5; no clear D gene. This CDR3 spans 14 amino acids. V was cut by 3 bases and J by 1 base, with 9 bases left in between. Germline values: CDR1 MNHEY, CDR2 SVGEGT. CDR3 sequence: CASSYIGTQETQYF. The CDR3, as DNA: TGTGCCAGCAGTTATATCGGTACCCAAGAGACCCAGTACTTC.

In DNA, the CDR3 is TGTGCCAGCAGCCCCTTAGGTGATACGCAGTATTTT. Translating it yields CASSPLGDTQYF. The V gene is TRBV7-2, the J gene TRBJ2-3, with no clear D. Germline CDR1 SGHTA, CDR2 FQGNSA. V lost 5 bases, J lost 6 bases, and 9 bases lay in between. The CDR3 has 12 residues.

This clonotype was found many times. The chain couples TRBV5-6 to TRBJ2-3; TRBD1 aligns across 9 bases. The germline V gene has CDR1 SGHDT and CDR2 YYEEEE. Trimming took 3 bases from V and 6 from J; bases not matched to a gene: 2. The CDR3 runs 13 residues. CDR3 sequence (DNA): TGTGCCAGCAGCTCCGGGACAGGGGATACGCAGTATTTT. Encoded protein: CASSSGTGDTQYF. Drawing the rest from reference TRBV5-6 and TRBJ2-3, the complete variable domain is DAGVTQSPTHLIKTRGQQVTLRCSPKSGHDTVSWYQQALGQGPQFIFQYYEEEERQRGNFPDRFSGHQFPNYSSELNVNALLLGDSALYLCASSSGTGDTQYFGPGTRLTVL.

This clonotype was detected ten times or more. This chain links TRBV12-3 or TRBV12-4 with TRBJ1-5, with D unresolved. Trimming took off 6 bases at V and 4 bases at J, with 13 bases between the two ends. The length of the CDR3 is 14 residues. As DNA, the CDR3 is TGTGCCAGCAGGTTCCCGGGGATTAATCAGCCCCAGCATTTT. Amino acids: CASRFPGINQPQHF.

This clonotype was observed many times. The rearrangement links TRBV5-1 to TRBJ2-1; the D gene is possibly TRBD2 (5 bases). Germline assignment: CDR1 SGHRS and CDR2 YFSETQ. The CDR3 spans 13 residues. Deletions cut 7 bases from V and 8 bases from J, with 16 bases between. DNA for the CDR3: TGCGCCAGCTCATCCGGGGTCTCGGATGAGCAGTTCTTC. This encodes CASSSGVSDEQFF.

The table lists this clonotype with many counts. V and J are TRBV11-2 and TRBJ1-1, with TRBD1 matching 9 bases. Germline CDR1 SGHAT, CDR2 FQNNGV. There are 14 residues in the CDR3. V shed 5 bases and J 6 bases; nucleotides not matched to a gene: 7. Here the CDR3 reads CASSQDRGMSEAFF. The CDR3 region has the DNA TGTGCCAGCAGCCAGGACAGGGGTATGTCTGAAGCTTTCTTT.

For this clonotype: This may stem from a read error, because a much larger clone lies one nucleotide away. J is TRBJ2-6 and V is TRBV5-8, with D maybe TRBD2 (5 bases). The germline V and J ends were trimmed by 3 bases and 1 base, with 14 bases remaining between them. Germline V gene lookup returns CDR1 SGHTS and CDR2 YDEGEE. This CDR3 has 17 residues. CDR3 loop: CASSSMTRRSGANVLTF. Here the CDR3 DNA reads TGTGCCAGCAGCTCGATGACGAGGAGGTCTGGGGCCAACGTCCTGACTTTC. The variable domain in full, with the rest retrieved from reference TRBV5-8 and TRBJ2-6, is EAGVTQSPTHLIKTRGQQATLRCSPISGHTSVYWYQQALGLGLQFLLWYDEGEERNRGNFPPRFSGRQFPNYSSELNVNALELEDSALYLCASSSMTRRSGANVLTFGAGSRLTVL.

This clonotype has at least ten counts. The CDR3 protein is CASSLGPQGYEQFF. The CDR3 bases are TGTGCCAGCAGCTTAGGCCCACAGGGCTATGAGCAGTTCTTC. The chain combines TRBV7-8 with TRBJ2-1, with TRBD1 as a possible D gene (6 bases). The CDR3 has 14 residues. Germline V gene sequence: CDR1 SGHVS, CDR2 FQNEAQ. Trimming removed 1 base from V and 8 bases from J, with 12 bases in between. Together with reference TRBV7-8 and TRBJ2-1, the CDR3 gives the full variable domain: GAGVSQSPRYKVAKRGQDVALRCDPISGHVSLFWYQQALGQGPEFLTYFQNEAQLDKSGLPSDRFFAERPEGSVSTLKIQRTQQEDSAVYLCASSLGPQGYEQFFGPGTRLTVL.

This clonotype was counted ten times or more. The chain's CDR3 is CASSRGQRDPTDTQYF. CDR3 coding DNA: TGTGCCAGCAGCCGGGGACAACGGGACCCCACAGATACGCAGTATTTT. The genes are TRBV5-6 and TRBJ2-3; D may be TRBD1 (6 bases). The CDR3 is made up of 16 amino acids. The V gene lost 4 bases and the J gene lost 2 bases, with 17 bases spanning the gap. Looked up from germline, CDR1 is SGHDT and CDR2 is YYEEEE.

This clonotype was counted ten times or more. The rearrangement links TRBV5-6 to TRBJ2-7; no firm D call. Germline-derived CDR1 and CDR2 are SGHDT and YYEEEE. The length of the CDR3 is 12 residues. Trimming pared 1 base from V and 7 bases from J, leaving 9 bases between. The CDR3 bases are TGTGCCAGCAGCTTGTTCTCGCTGGAGCAGTACTTC. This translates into CASSLFSLEQYF.

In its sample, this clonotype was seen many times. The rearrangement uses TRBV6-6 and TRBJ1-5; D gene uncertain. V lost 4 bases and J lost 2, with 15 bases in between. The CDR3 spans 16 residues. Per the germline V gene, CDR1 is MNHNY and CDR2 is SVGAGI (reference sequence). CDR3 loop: CASSLAPPWGNQPQHF. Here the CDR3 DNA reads TGTGCCAGCAGTTTGGCACCACCCTGGGGCAATCAGCCCCAGCATTTT.